Shown below are 32 T cell receptor beta chains from a single sample sequenced in a study of blood T cells in healthy people across ages. Combining a sample-barcoded 5' primer with a J-beta primer mix, a second PCR ran for 7 to 11 cycles. In TCRdb, the 5' RACE reads were re-called with MiXCR into one record per CDR3 protein. The sample lists 1.4 million or so distinct CDR3 sequences; roughly 43% were seen once. The sample comprised blood. The origin of the receptors is a woman under 30 in good health.

This rearrangement joins TRBV5-1 to TRBJ2-1; TRBD2 matches at 7 bases. Germline CDR1 and CDR2: SGHRS and YFSETQ. The junction had 6 bases not matched to a gene; V was cut back by 2 bases and J by 1 base. This CDR3 spans 16 amino acids. In nucleotides, the CDR3 is TGCGCCAGCAGCTTTCTGAGCGGGGCTTCCTACAATGAGCAGTTCTTC. Its translation: CASSFLSGASYNEQFF.

This clonotype was picked up a small number of times. The chain joins TRBV10-3 to TRBJ2-4, with TRBD2 matching over 8 bases. The DNA matches TRBJ2-7 better at its end, which makes the J call doubtful. This CDR3 is built from 15 residues. CDR1 is ENHRY, CDR2 SYGVKD, per germline. CDR3 residues: CAISLLAEGAYEQYF. CDR3 nucleotides: TGTGCCATCAGTCTACTAGCGGAGGGAGCCTACGAGCAGTACTTC.

The chain employs TRBV5-1 and TRBJ2-7, with D maybe TRBD1 (6 bases). The V and J ends lost 0 bases and 2 bases respectively, with 9 bases between them. CDR1 is SGHRS and CDR2 is YFSETQ in the germline V gene. The CDR3 covers 14 residues. CDR3 sequence: CASSLGQEPYEQYF. The CDR3, as DNA: TGCGCCAGCAGCTTGGGACAGGAGCCCTACGAGCAGTACTTC. The full variable domain, its missing parts supplied by reference TRBV5-1 and TRBJ2-7, is KAGVTQTPRYLIKTRGQQVTLSCSPISGHRSVSWYQQTPGQGLQFLFEYFSETQRNKGNFPGRFSGRQFSNSRSEMNVSTLELGDSALYLCASSLGQEPYEQYFGPGTRLTVT.

A few counts support this clonotype. The gene calls are TRBV6-2 or TRBV6-3 and TRBJ2-7; D unclear. V was cut by 4 bases and J by 1 base, with 14 bases left in between. The CDR3 is 15 amino acids. Germline CDR1 MNHEY, CDR2 SVGEGT. The CDR3 region is CASSSVGQASYEQYF. The CDR3 bases are TGTGCCAGCAGTTCTGTAGGTCAGGCTTCCTACGAGCAGTACTTC.

The genes are TRBV20-1 and TRBJ2-1; 9 bases line up with TRBD1. V shed 0 bases and J 0 bases; nucleotides not matched to a gene: 9. In germline, CDR1 is DFQATT, CDR2 SNEGSKA (reference sequence). The CDR3 sequence is 18 residues long. CDR3 nucleotides: TGCAGTGCTAGAGACTACAGGGGGCAGGCTGGCTCCTACAATGAGCAGTTCTTC. Its protein is CSARDYRGQAGSYNEQFF.

The chain joins TRBV21-1 to TRBJ1-1; the DNA was not used to check the table's D call, TRBD1. TRBV21-1 is listed as a pseudogene. The CDR3 runs to 18 residues. The CDR3 here is CASSKGPRGQPVWPEAFF. CDR3 nucleotide sequence: TGTGCCAGCAGCAAAGGGCCGCGGGGACAGCCCGTGTGGCCTGAAGCTTTCTTT.

In DNA form, the CDR3 reads TGCAGTGCCCCGGACGTAGGGGCTTCACCCCTCCACTTT. Protein: CSAPDVGASPLHF. The V gene is TRBV20-1, the J gene TRBJ1-6; D perhaps matches TRBD1 (5 bases). The CDR3 length is 13 residues. V lost 6 bases and J lost 9, with 15 bases in between. CDR1 and CDR2 from the germline V gene are DFQATT and SNEGSKA (reference sequence).

The V gene is TRBV2, the J gene TRBJ2-5, with D uncertain. With 2 bases removed from V and 7 bases from J, the gap between germline ends came to 8 bases. This CDR3 comprises 12 residues. Germline-derived CDR1 and CDR2 are SNHLY and FYNNEI. The CDR3 DNA reads TGTGCCAGCAGTGAAACTGCCGGGACCCAGTACTTC. Protein product: CASSETAGTQYF.

The chain uses TRBV24-1 and TRBJ2-1, with 10 bases lining up with TRBD2. Per germline, CDR1 KGHDR and CDR2 SFDVKD. V shed 3 bases, J shed 8 bases, and the junction held 9 bases outside the gene matches. This CDR3 has 16 residues. CDR3 bases: TGTGCCACCAGTGATGCCAGCGGGGGGGCCGTCCATGAGCAGTTCTTC. It is translated as CATSDASGGAVHEQFF.

There are a few counts of this clonotype. The chain uses TRBV10-1 and TRBJ2-1; D is perhaps TRBD1 (6 bases). Per the germline V gene, CDR1 is WNHNN and CDR2 is SYGVQD (reference sequence). The ends were cut back, 2 bases at V and 10 bases at J, with 12 bases in the middle. CDR3 length equals 13 residues. The CDR3 region has the DNA TGCGCCAGCAGTGAGGGGGGCATAAGGGAGCAGTTCTTC. This codes for CASSEGGIREQFF.

For this clonotype: Relative to the germline gene, one junction end is altered; a read error may explain this. The chain uses TRBV10-3 and TRBJ2-3; perhaps D is TRBD1 or TRBD2 (5 bases each). This CDR3 region has 19 residues. Germline values: CDR1 ENHRY, CDR2 SYGVKD. Written as DNA, the CDR3 is TGTGTCATCAGTGACCCGCCGGGCTTCGGGGCTCAGGCCCCAGATACGCAGTATTTT. Protein product: CVISDPPGFGAQAPDTQYF.

Only one count was recorded for this clonotype. V is TRBV5-5 and J is TRBJ1-1; 9 nucleotides agree with TRBD1. Trimming cost V 4 bases and J 5 bases; bases outside gene matches: 6. The CDR3 consists of 14 residues. From germline, CDR1 is SGHKS and CDR2 YYEKEE (reference sequence). The CDR3: CASSIQGARTEAFF. CDR3 coding DNA: TGTGCCAGCAGCATACAGGGGGCGCGGACTGAAGCTTTCTTT.

The rearrangement links TRBV13 to TRBJ2-1; no reliable D call. The germline gives CDR1 PRHDT, CDR2 FYEKMQ (reference sequence). The length of the CDR3 is 13 residues. The V gene lost 4 bases and the J gene lost 7 bases, with 11 bases spanning the gap. For the CDR3, the DNA is TGTGCCAGCAGCTCACTACAGCCGAATGAGCAGTTCTTC. Protein: CASSSLQPNEQFF.

There are a few counts of this clonotype. The chain carries TRBV15 and TRBJ1-6; 8 nucleotides match TRBD1. CDR3 size: 16 residues. The junction had 4 bases not matched to a gene; V was cut back by 0 bases and J by 6 bases. Germline-derived CDR1 and CDR2 are LNHNV and YYDKDF (reference sequence). This CDR3 is CATSRERGQGNSPLHF. The CDR3 DNA is TGTGCCACCAGCAGAGAAAGAGGACAGGGTAATTCACCCCTCCACTTT.

The chain links TRBV10-3 to TRBJ2-3; a possible D gene is TRBD1 (6 bases). The V end lost 3 bases, the J end lost 2 bases, and 21 bases lay between the germline ends. From germline, CDR1 is ENHRY and CDR2 SYGVKD. There are 18 residues in the CDR3. CDR3 nucleotides: TGTGCCATCAGTGAAGCAGAGGGATTGGGGGCGCTCACAGATACGCAGTATTTT. Translating gives CAISEAEGLGALTDTQYF.

V usage is TRBV2 and J usage is TRBJ1-1; D unclear. Per germline, CDR1 SNHLY and CDR2 FYNNEI. V gave up 7 bases and J gave up 4 bases, with 13 bases separating them. The CDR3 sequence is 13 residues long. CDR3 residues: CASTMEILTEAFF. The CDR3 DNA follows: TGTGCCAGCACCATGGAAATCCTCACTGAAGCTTTCTTT.

Notes on this clonotype: A read error may be the cause here, since a much bigger clone is one base away. This chain connects TRBV12-3 or TRBV12-4 to TRBJ2-5; 8 bases line up with TRBD1. The ends lost 1 base at V and 11 bases at J; junction bases unmatched: 9. The CDR3 is 14 amino acids. This chain's CDR3 is CASSLGQGATEQYF. The CDR3 DNA reads TGTGCCAGCAGTTTAGGGCAGGGGGCGACTGAGCAGTACTTC.

Only a few counts were recorded for this clonotype. The chain links TRBV7-9 to TRBJ1-2; 7 bases map to TRBD1. The V gene end was trimmed by 3 bases and the J gene end by 8 bases; junction bases not matched to a gene: 15. The CDR3 covers 16 residues. In germline, CDR1 is SEHNR, CDR2 FQNEAQ (reference sequence). The CDR3: CASSFRNRGVVGGYTF. CDR3 bases: TGTGCCAGCAGCTTTAGAAACAGGGGAGTAGTGGGCGGCTACACCTTC.

The rearrangement uses TRBV6-5 and TRBJ2-7, with TRBD1 matching over 8 bases. Germline V gene data show CDR1 as MNHEY and CDR2 as SVGAGI. After removal of 5 bases from V and 3 bases from J, the junction contained 9 bases not matched to a gene. The length of the CDR3 is 15 residues. The CDR3 DNA is TGTGCCAGCAGTACTAGACAGGGGTTGGACTACGAGCAGTACTTC. It is translated as CASSTRQGLDYEQYF.

The chain employs TRBV20-1 and TRBJ1-5; no reliable D call. Germline CDR1 DFQATT, CDR2 SNEGSKA (reference sequence). The V gene lost 1 base and the J gene lost 0 bases, with 16 bases spanning the gap. This CDR3 comprises 17 residues. In DNA form, the CDR3 reads TGCAGTGCTAGAGTGTTAGTGACAAAAGATAGCAATCAGCCCCAGCATTTT. This sequence encodes CSARVLVTKDSNQPQHF.

This clonotype was counted between two and nine times. J is TRBJ2-3 and V is TRBV15; D unresolved. Deletions cut 1 base from V and 5 bases from J, with 13 bases between. Germline CDR1 and CDR2: LNHNV and YYDKDF (reference sequence). The CDR3 covers 15 residues. The CDR3 sequence is CATSRVDQVRDTQYF. CDR3 bases: TGTGCCACCAGCAGAGTTGACCAGGTTAGAGATACGCAGTATTTT. Full variable domain (rest looked up from reference TRBV15 and TRBJ2-3): DAMVIQNPRYQVTQFGKPVTLSCSQTLNHNVMYWYQQKSSQAPKLLFHYYDKDFNNEADTPDNFQSRRPNTSFCFLDIRSPGLGDTAMYLCATSRVDQVRDTQYFGPGTRLTVL.

This clonotype turned up a few times. The chain recombines TRBV7-2 with TRBJ2-7; D unclear. The germline V gene encodes CDR1 SGHTA and CDR2 FQGNSA. Between the trimmed V and J ends, which lost 2 bases and 3 bases, there was a span of 11 bases. The CDR3 spans 14 residues. The chain's CDR3 is CASSLITINYEQYF. The DNA for the CDR3 is TGTGCCAGCAGCTTAATAACGATTAACTACGAGCAGTACTTC.

This clonotype was seen a handful of times. An end of the junction differs from the germline gene, which may be a read error. The chain employs TRBV5-1 and TRBJ2-6; no clear D gene. CDR3 length: 13 amino acids. Germline V CDR1 and CDR2: SGHRS, YFSETQ. In DNA form, the CDR3 reads TGCTCCAGCATTGAGGTTGGGGCCAACGTCCTGACTTTC. Its protein is CSSIEVGANVLTF.

The chain couples TRBV21-1 to TRBJ2-3; TRBD2, the D gene given by the table, was not confirmed from the DNA. TRBV21-1 is given as a pseudogene. The CDR3 has 16 amino acids. CDR3 region: CAILGTSGPSPDTQYF. The CDR3 DNA is TGTGCCATACTCGGGACTAGCGGGCCCAGCCCAGATACGCAGTATTTT.

The gene calls are TRBV7-9 and TRBJ2-1; 9 nucleotides match TRBD2. J lost 5 bases, V lost 5 bases, and 10 bases had no gene match. The CDR3 runs to 16 residues. CDR1 SEHNR and CDR2 FQNEAQ come from the germline V gene (reference sequence). In DNA, the CDR3 is TGTGCCAGCAGCCTCCCGGTAGCGGGAGTGGACAATGAGCAGTTCTTC. Translated, it gives CASSLPVAGVDNEQFF.

This clonotype was counted a few times. The CDR3 DNA reads as TGTGCCAGCAGAGAGGACAGGGACACTGAAGCTTTCTTT. Residues: CASREDRDTEAFF. This chain uses TRBV2 with TRBJ1-1, with 8 bases aligning to TRBD1. The CDR3 is made up of 13 amino acids. With V trimmed by 6 bases and J by 3 bases, 3 bases remained unmatched. Per the germline V gene, CDR1 is SNHLY and CDR2 is FYNNEI.

This clonotype was observed a handful of times. The chain links TRBV4-3 to TRBJ2-3, with D possibly being TRBD1 or TRBD2 (5 bases each). Trimming removed 3 bases from V and 2 bases from J, with 15 bases in between. The CDR3 length is 16 residues. Germline V gene lookup returns CDR1 LGHNA and CDR2 YSLEER. The CDR3 sequence is CASSQDSRGHTDTQYF. In DNA form, the CDR3 reads TGCGCCAGCAGCCAGGACTCAAGGGGTCACACAGATACGCAGTATTTT.

The rearrangement uses TRBV20-1 and TRBJ2-1; either TRBD1 or TRBD2 may fit D (5 bases each). The V and J ends lost 5 bases and 3 bases respectively, with 14 bases between them. The CDR3 has 14 residues. CDR1 is DFQATT and CDR2 is SNEGSKA in the germline V gene (reference sequence). CDR3 region: CSAHSGTVYNEQFF. The CDR3 nucleotides are TGCAGTGCTCATTCCGGGACGGTCTACAATGAGCAGTTCTTC.

The J gene is TRBJ2-5, the V gene TRBV4-3, with no clear D. The J call may be faulty, since TRBJ2-1 better matches the DNA end. The length of the CDR3 is 15 residues. Germline CDR1 LGHNA, CDR2 YSLEER. Written as DNA, the CDR3 is TGCGCCAGCAGCCAAGGGCATTACGGGCAAGAGACCCAGTTCTTC. It encodes CASSQGHYGQETQFF.

This clonotype turned up a few times. This sequence joins TRBV6-6 and TRBJ1-1; TRBD1 might be the D (5 bases). CDR1 is MNHNY and CDR2 is SVGAGI in the germline V gene (reference sequence). With 10 bases removed from V and 4 bases from J, the gap between germline ends came to 13 bases. CDR3 length equals 12 residues. CDR3 DNA sequence: TGTGCCACCTCCGGGGGAGGCACTGAAGCTTTCTTT. It is translated as CATSGGGTEAFF.

The rearrangement joins TRBV28 to TRBJ1-3, with D possibly TRBD1 on 6 matching bases. The germline CDR1 and CDR2 sequences are MDHEN and SYDVKM. The CDR3 consists of 15 residues. The ends were cut back, 5 bases at V and 2 bases at J, with 13 bases in the middle. Here the CDR3 reads CASSPPGGPGNTIYF. The CDR3 DNA reads as TGTGCCAGCAGTCCACCGGGGGGGCCTGGAAACACCATATATTTT.

The rearrangement links TRBV7-8 to TRBJ2-1; D uncertain. The length of the CDR3 is 12 residues. Germline values: CDR1 SGHVS, CDR2 FQNEAQ. The V end lost 5 bases, the J end lost 8 bases, and 10 bases lay between the germline ends. The CDR3 bases are TGTGCCAGCAGCCCCCTGGCGCATGAGCAGTTCTTC. This encodes CASSPLAHEQFF.